This TCR beta chain was sequenced during a study of low-dose radiotherapy and immunotherapy resistance in tumors. Across the whole study: Each patient took aspirin at a dose of 300 mg by mouth once daily over the course of four cycles, with dosing beginning on cycle 1 day 1.

There are 14 residues in the CDR3. Germline CDR1 is SGHKS and CDR2 is YYEKEE (reference sequence). Between the trimmed V and J ends, which lost 4 bases and 3 bases, there was a span of 11 bases. Primers used for first-strand cDNA, a TRAV- and TRBV-specific set, covered both alpha and beta chains. With a constant-region primer and a V-primer adapter, TCRs were subjected to approximately 20 PCR cycles of amplification. One entry per CDR3 protein results from TCRdb running MiXCR on the reads. The data show more than 70,000 distinct CDR3 sequences, roughly 31% seen once. Time point here: before trial treatment.

This sequence was found in a female donor with ovarian cancer. The source was PBMCs, collected before treatment. V is TRBV5-5 and J is TRBJ1-5, with D perhaps matching TRBD1 (6 bases). The DNA of the CDR3 is TGTGCCAGCAGCCCGACAGGTTACAATCAGCCCCAGCATTTT. It specifies CASSPTGYNQPQHF.